Presented here are 5 T cell receptor beta chains from one specimen sequenced in a study of CD8+ T cells in alopecia areata. The sequencing template was cDNA reverse transcribed from extracted RNA. Data came from immunoSEQ multiplex PCR; TCRdb stores just in-frame clones and leaves some out. The sample contains approximately 300,000 clones, none occurring once; less than 1.5% lies in the top ten. Combined cutaneous lymph node cells underwent sorting by CD4, CD8alpha, NKG2D, NKG2ACE and additional markers. Material: CD4+ T cells sorted from a lymph node. The source of these receptors is a C3H/HeJ mouse with alopecia areata. These mice share the MHC haplotype H2-k.

This clone has more than one count but fewer than ten. Gene names are mouse gene names. The CDR3 end falls 4 residues outside the read, so it is completed with the germline J gene. The genes are TRBV5 and TRBJ2-3, with 12 bases that match TRBD2. The CDR3 spans 15 residues. V shed 4 bases, J shed 2 bases, and the junction held 1 base outside the gene matches. CDR1 LGHNA and CDR2 YNLKQL come from the germline V gene (reference sequence). CDR3: CASSRDWGDAETLYF. CDR3 bases read: TGTGCCAGCAGCCGGGACTGGGGGGATGCAGAA.

This clone was observed many times. Any gene name here is a mouse gene name. The CDR3 is cut off 4 residues early in the read; its end comes from the germline J gene. This chain joins TRBV13-1 and TRBJ2-4; D is perhaps TRBD1 (5 bases). Germline V gives CDR1 NSHNY, CDR2 SYGAGN. The CDR3 contains 14 residues. Trimming took 0 bases from V and 2 from J, leaving 7 bases between them. CDR3 protein: CASSDADIQNTLYF. CDR3 DNA, as far as it was read: TGTGCCAGCAGTGATGCGGACATTCAAAAC.

Only a few counts were recorded for this clone. Mouse names are used for the genes. The CDR3 end falls 4 residues outside the read, so it is completed with the germline J gene. This specimen includes other DNA sequences encoding the same CDR3. The genes are TRBV13-2 and TRBJ1-1; 7 bases are a match to TRBD1. The ends lost 2 bases at V and 0 bases at J; junction bases unmatched: 1. Per the germline V gene, CDR1 is NNHNN and CDR2 is SYGAGS (reference sequence). This CDR3 comprises 14 residues. Here the CDR3 reads CASGDRGENTEVFF. CDR3 bases read: TGTGCCAGCGGTGACAGGGGGGAGAACACA.

Points on this clone: The gene names here belong to mouse. The read stops 4 residues short of the end of the CDR3; the missing end is completed from the germline J gene. The gene calls are TRBV13-1 and TRBJ2-7, with TRBD1 matching 9 bases. Germline V gives CDR1 NSHNY, CDR2 SYGAGN. The CDR3 contains 13 residues. Here the CDR3 reads CASNGQGTYEQYF. CDR3 DNA (partial): TGTGCCAGCAACGGACAGGGGACTTAT.

A few counts support this clone. The germline and genes are mouse ones. The CDR3 end is not reached by the read, which stops 4 residues before it; the germline J gene fills it in. The chain uses TRBV13-2 and TRBJ2-2, with TRBD1 matching over 7 bases. The CDR3 covers 16 residues. The V gene end was trimmed by 5 bases and the J gene end by 0 bases; junction bases not matched to a gene: 7. Germline V gives CDR1 NNHNN, CDR2 SYGAGS (reference sequence). The CDR3 DNA, read in part, is TGTGCCAGCGGGAAGGGACAGACGGCAAACACCGGG. Translation: CASGKGQTANTG. The entire CDR3 protein is CASGKGQTANTGQLYF.